This TCR beta chain comes out of a study of T cell responses to AZD1222 COVID-19 vaccine. Study-level points and caveats: All repertoire sampling was performed exclusively after the peak T cell response. There were mostly white British donors and more females than males, and clonal diversity was possibly underestimated. Along spike, vaccine-associated CD4 TCRs were found throughout, with dominance at 160-218 and 743-854.

Second-dose recipients at about 4 or about 12 weeks were treated as one pooled group. Clones were read by immunoSEQ multiplex PCR, and TCRdb kept only the in-frame ones, dropping some. Among fewer than 120,000 clones listed, about 94% were seen once. Of note for this clone: Its cognate antigen is unknown.

The germline V and J ends were trimmed by 0 bases and 6 bases, with 8 bases remaining between them. Germline V CDR1 and CDR2: LGHDT, YNNKEL (reference sequence). This CDR3 has 13 residues. The sequence was collected from an adult who received the AZD1222 COVID-19 vaccine. The V and J genes are TRBV3-1 (or the pseudogene TRBV3-2) and TRBJ1-2, with a tentative D call TRBD1 (5 bases). The specimen was peripheral blood, collected 28 days after the second AZD1222 dose. The CDR3 sequence: CASSQDRANGYTF. CDR3 nucleotides: TGTGCCAGCAGCCAAGACAGGGCTAATGGCTACACCTTC.